The clone carrying this TCR beta chain was seen repeatedly, ten times or more. The antigen is unknown. These data come from a study of molecular identifiers for immune sequencing clone quantification. The study, taken as a whole, reports: It was shown that clones above 20 RNA copies held over 98% of effector molecules, but under 1% in naive cells.

As CD8+CD4-CCR7+CD45RA+ cells, naive CD8 T cells were sorted. Generation of bulk TCR libraries relied on previously described methods and listed TCR primers. From the PCR reads, TCRdb called clonotypes with MiXCR, one entry per CDR3 protein. The table includes 460,000 or so distinct CDR3 sequences, over 20% detected once. The material sequenced was naive CD8+ T cells from blood, with Jurkat cell RNA spiked in. As to subset: FACS-sorted CD8+CD4-CCR7+CD45RA+ naive T cells. The origin of this receptor is a human donor in good health. Some libraries in this study had Jurkat cell RNA spiked in.

The CDR3 DNA is TGCGCCAGCAGCCAAGGAACGAGCCCGGATGCAGGTTCACCCCTCCACTTT. This codes for CASSQGTSPDAGSPLHF. V usage is TRBV4-3 and J usage is TRBJ1-6; no clear D. CDR1 and CDR2 (germline): LGHNA, YSLEER. Deletions cut 1 base from V and 9 bases from J, with 19 bases between. This CDR3 has 17 residues.